This note documents a single T cell receptor beta chain sequence. This sample is drawn from a study of blood T cell repertoires in COVID-19. This table comes from immunoSEQ multiplex PCR, and its TCRdb copy is limited to in-frame clones, with some not included. The sample yields 380,000 or so clones, 88% seen once. The CDR3 sequence is 14 residues long. Germline CDR1 DFQATT, CDR2 SNEGSKA (reference sequence). V lost 5 bases to trimming and J lost 1 base; unmatched junction nucleotides: 7. J is TRBJ1-2 and V is TRBV20-1; 7 positions agree with TRBD1. This receptor was identified in a woman aged 40 to 50 with acute COVID-19. Sequencing used PBMCs or T cells enriched from blood (not recorded which). CDR3 in DNA: TGCAGTGCTGGTGGGACAGCGCTTAACTATGGCTACACCTTC. Protein product: CSAGGTALNYGYTF.